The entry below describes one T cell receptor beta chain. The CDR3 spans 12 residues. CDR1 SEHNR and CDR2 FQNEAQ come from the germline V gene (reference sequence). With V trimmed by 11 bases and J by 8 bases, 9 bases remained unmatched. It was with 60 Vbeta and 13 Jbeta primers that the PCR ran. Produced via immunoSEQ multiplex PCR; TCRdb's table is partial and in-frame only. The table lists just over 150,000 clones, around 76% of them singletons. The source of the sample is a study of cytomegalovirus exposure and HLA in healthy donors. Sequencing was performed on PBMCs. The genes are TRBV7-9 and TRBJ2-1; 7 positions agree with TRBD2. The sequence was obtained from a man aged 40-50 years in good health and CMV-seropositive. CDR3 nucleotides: TGTGCCTGCTCTAGCGGCGGGGATGAGCAGTTCTTC. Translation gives CACSSGGDEQFF.